This paragraph covers one T cell receptor beta chain sequence. The antigen is not known. The data belong to a study of response to subunit inactivated influenza vaccine. Study results and caveats: New T cells are recruited in small numbers by each seasonal influenza vaccination, according to the authors' suggestion.

Each CDR3 protein is one row after TCRdb ran MiXCR on the RT-PCR reads. The sample holds around 580,000 distinct CDR3 sequences, 14% seen once. Source: PBMCs from blood, taken roughly 12 days after vaccination. This TCR was sampled from a man aged 45-60 years who received an inactivated influenza vaccine.

CDR3 coding DNA: TGTGCCAGCAGTTCTTGGACGGAGAATGAAAAACTGTTTTTT. Amino acids: CASSSWTENEKLFF. The V gene is TRBV12-3 or TRBV12-4, the J gene TRBJ1-4; no clear D gene. This CDR3 spans 14 amino acids. The ends were cut back, 4 bases at V and 5 bases at J, with 11 bases in the middle.